A single sample gave rise to the 5 T cell receptor beta chains below, sequenced in a study of blood T cells in healthy people across ages. The second PCR ran about 6 to 11 cycles with a sample-barcoded 5' primer and J-beta primers. TCRdb independently ran MiXCR on the 5' RACE reads; one entry per CDR3 protein. Of 700,000 to 950,000 distinct CDR3 sequences listed, about 62% are singletons. The material sequenced was blood. The receptors stem from a man aged 25-45 years in good health.

The chain uses TRBV5-1 and TRBJ2-1; possible D gene TRBD2, 5 bases. The length of the CDR3 is 12 residues. Trimming shortened V by 4 bases and J by 7 bases, and 9 bases separated the two germline ends. Germline V lookup: CDR1 SGHRS, CDR2 YFSETQ. The CDR3 nucleotides are TGCGCCAGCAGCACTAGTGGAAATGAGCAGTTCTTC. Translation: CASSTSGNEQFF.

This rearrangement joins TRBV20-1 to TRBJ2-7; 7 positions match TRBD2. The CDR3 is made up of 14 amino acids. Germline V gives CDR1 DFQATT, CDR2 SNEGSKA (reference sequence). The V gene end was trimmed by 5 bases and the J gene end by 4 bases; junction bases not matched to a gene: 11. The CDR3 is CSAPRTSQRYEQYF. The CDR3 region has the DNA TGCAGTGCTCCCCGGACTAGTCAACGGTACGAGCAGTACTTC.

This chain uses TRBV29-1 with TRBJ1-2, with no clear D. Trimming took off 0 bases at V and 2 bases at J, with 7 bases between the two ends. The germline V gene has CDR1 SQVTM and CDR2 ANQGSEA. This CDR3 has 13 amino acids. The DNA for the CDR3 is TGCAGCGTTGAAGAGCATTCGAACTATGGCTACACCTTC. It is translated as CSVEEHSNYGYTF.

This clonotype was recorded a few times. V and J are TRBV20-1 and TRBJ2-1; TRBD2 aligns across 13 bases. With V trimmed by 1 base and J by 9 bases, 9 bases remained unmatched. CDR3 length: 16 amino acids. From germline, CDR1 is DFQATT and CDR2 SNEGSKA (reference sequence). This CDR3 reads CSARVPLAGGPFEQFF. The CDR3 coding sequence is TGCAGTGCTAGAGTCCCACTAGCGGGGGGGCCATTTGAGCAGTTCTTC.

The rearrangement joins TRBV6-1 to TRBJ1-1; 8 bases are a match to TRBD1. Germline V gene data show CDR1 as MNHNS and CDR2 as SASEGT. The CDR3 consists of 15 residues. Losses at the gene ends were 2 bases for V and 7 bases for J; bases not matched to a gene: 9. The CDR3 sequence: CASSELAGGGGEAFF. The CDR3 DNA is TGTGCCAGCAGTGAATTGGCAGGGGGCGGCGGTGAAGCTTTCTTT.